One and the same sample provided the 32 T cell receptor beta chains below, sequenced in a study of Graves' ophthalmopathy and Graves' hyperthyroidism. Amplification of TCR beta CDR3 regions used RNA transcripts. Second-round multiplex PCR came after first-round RT-PCR with HTBI primers. TCRdb ran MiXCR on the multiplex PCR reads and lists one entry per CDR3 protein. Among hundreds of thousands of distinct CDR3 sequences listed, around a fifth were seen once. Material for sequencing was peripheral blood. The origin of the receptors is a woman younger than 30 with stable Graves' hyperthyroidism. Some clones in this sample may be carry-over from other donors' samples.

Ten or more counts support this clonotype. The genes are TRBV27 and TRBJ2-7; tentatively, D is TRBD1 (6 bases). Germline V gene lookup returns CDR1 MNHEY and CDR2 SMNVEV (reference sequence). V was cut by 1 base and J by 4 bases, with 11 bases left in between. This CDR3 is 14 amino acids long. The CDR3 region is CASSLLGAGYEQYF. The CDR3 DNA reads TGTGCCAGCAGTTTATTGGGGGCAGGGTACGAGCAGTACTTC.

At least ten counts were recorded for this clonotype. The gene calls are TRBV15 and TRBJ2-7, with 7 bases aligning to TRBD2. The germline CDR1 and CDR2 sequences are LNHNV and YYDKDF (reference sequence). The length of the CDR3 is 12 residues. V shed 5 bases and J 6 bases; nucleotides not matched to a gene: 4. CDR3 sequence reads: CATSFGTTEQYF. The CDR3 nucleotides read TGTGCCACCAGCTTCGGGACTACCGAGCAGTACTTC. The entire variable domain, with the rest obtained from reference TRBV15 and TRBJ2-7, is as follows: DAMVIQNPRYQVTQFGKPVTLSCSQTLNHNVMYWYQQKSSQAPKLLFHYYDKDFNNEADTPDNFQSRRPNTSFCFLDIRSPGLGDTAMYLCATSFGTTEQYFGPGTRLTVT.

This chain links TRBV28 with TRBJ2-5; perhaps TRBD1 as D (7 bases). Per germline, CDR1 MDHEN and CDR2 SYDVKM. V lost 5 bases and J lost 2, with 15 bases in between. The length of the CDR3 is 15 residues. CDR3 sequence: CASSRTGGTQETQYF. CDR3 coding DNA: TGTGCCAGCAGTCGGACAGGCGGGACACAAGAGACCCAGTACTTC.

This clonotype has a count of ten or more. V usage is TRBV29-1 and J usage is TRBJ1-2, with 9 bases fitting TRBD1. With 6 bases clipped from V and 0 bases from J, the junction kept 17 bases outside the gene matches. Germline assignment: CDR1 SQVTM and CDR2 ANQGSEA. This CDR3 has 18 residues. The CDR3 sequence is CSVEHRDRDGYSNYGYTF. The CDR3 bases are TGCAGCGTAGAACACCGGGACAGGGACGGCTACTCTAACTATGGCTACACCTTC.

This clonotype showed up many times. This sequence joins TRBV12-3 or TRBV12-4 and TRBJ2-2; possibly TRBD1 for D (5 bases). This CDR3 is built from 17 residues. V lost 5 bases to trimming and J lost 4 bases, with 20 bases between them. As DNA, the CDR3 is TGTGCCAGCAGTGGCTCACCAGGGTCATGGAGCACCGGGGAGCTGTTTTTT. This translates into CASSGSPGSWSTGELFF.

This chain joins TRBV29-1 and TRBJ2-7, with D hard to call. The CDR3 totals 12 residues. Trimming cost V 4 bases and J 2 bases, with 9 bases left between them. CDR1 is SQVTM and CDR2 is ANQGSEA in the germline V gene. The CDR3: CSVVGGTYEQYF. The CDR3 bases are TGCAGCGTTGTCGGCGGTACCTACGAGCAGTACTTC.

This clonotype was counted many times. The rearrangement links TRBV6-5 to TRBJ2-5, with D uncertain. CDR3 size: 14 residues. The ends were cut back, 1 base at V and 6 bases at J, with 12 bases in the middle. Germline V lookup: CDR1 MNHEY, CDR2 SVGAGI. CDR3 region: CASSYFVRPKTQYF. CDR3 DNA sequence: TGTGCCAGCAGTTACTTCGTCAGGCCCAAGACCCAGTACTTC.

With regard to this clonotype: A read error may be the cause here, since a much bigger clone is one base away. The V gene is TRBV9, the J gene TRBJ2-5; 8 nucleotides align to TRBD2. From germline, CDR1 is SGDLS and CDR2 YYNGEE. The CDR3 has 15 amino acids. Here the CDR3 DNA reads TGTGCCAGCAGCGCCAGCGGGGGAGCCAAGGAGACCAAGTACTTC. Protein product: CASSASGGAKETKYF. Drawing the rest from reference TRBV9 and TRBJ2-5, the complete variable domain is DSGVTQTPKHLITATGQRVTLRCSPRSGDLSVYWYQQSLDQGLQFLIQYYNGEERAKGNILERFSAQQFPDLHSELNLSSLELGDSALYFCASSASGGAKETKYFGPGTRLLVL.

This clonotype has a count of ten or more. V and J are TRBV6-1 and TRBJ2-7, with TRBD2 as a possible D gene (6 bases). V shed 7 bases and J shed 3 bases, with 16 bases lying between them. The CDR3 spans 14 residues. The germline V gene has CDR1 MNHNS and CDR2 SASEGT. CDR3: CASIGPGGIYEQYF. The CDR3 region has the DNA TGTGCCAGCATTGGACCCGGCGGGATCTACGAGCAGTACTTC.

This clonotype turned up a few times. The chain employs TRBV12-3 or TRBV12-4 and TRBJ2-7; weak D call: TRBD2 (5 bases). The CDR3 runs 14 residues. Trimming left V 3 bases short and J 7 bases short, with 16 bases between. The CDR3 region has the DNA TGTGCCAGCAGTTTTAGTAGGAGGTCGGGAGAGCAGTACTTC. This encodes CASSFSRRSGEQYF.

The chain has TRBV12-3 or TRBV12-4 and TRBJ1-1; the D gene is possibly TRBD1 (6 bases). This CDR3 has 14 residues. Trimming removed 3 bases at V and 4 bases at J, with 12 bases between. CDR3 region: CASSFKGGGTEAFF. The DNA of the CDR3 is TGTGCCAGCAGTTTTAAAGGGGGAGGCACTGAAGCTTTCTTT.

V gene TRBV11-1 combines with J gene TRBJ1-2, with 9 bases lining up with TRBD1. Per germline, CDR1 SGHAT and CDR2 FQDESV (reference sequence). This CDR3 region has 16 residues. V shed 6 bases and J 5 bases; nucleotides not matched to a gene: 13. CDR3 coding DNA: TGTGCCAGCAGTAAACCCGGGACAGGGAAACTTTATGGCTACACCTTC. This encodes CASSKPGTGKLYGYTF.

In its sample, this clonotype was seen a few times. The chain combines TRBV19 with TRBJ1-1, with 8 bases matching TRBD1. The V gene end was trimmed by 7 bases and the J gene end by 4 bases; junction bases not matched to a gene: 14. The germline CDR1 and CDR2 sequences are LNHDA and SQIVND (reference sequence). The CDR3 totals 16 residues. The CDR3 DNA follows: TGTGCCAGTATGCAGGGGGCGAGTGGGTGGACCACTGAAGCTTTCTTT. This sequence encodes CASMQGASGWTTEAFF.

Regarding this clonotype: Sequence at one end of the junction differs from germline and may be a read error. The V and J genes are TRBV3-1 and TRBJ2-5, with TRBD1 identical over 8 bases. The CDR3 covers 13 residues. CDR1 and CDR2 (germline): LGHDT, YNNKEL (reference sequence). The CDR3 region has the DNA TGTGTCAGCAGCCAGGACAGGGAAGAGACCCAGTACTTC. Translated: CVSSQDREETQYF.

This rearrangement joins TRBV30 to TRBJ2-7, with D perhaps matching TRBD1 or TRBD2 (5 bases each). The germline CDR1 and CDR2 sequences are GTSNPN and SVGIG (reference sequence). The V and J ends lost 1 base and 5 bases respectively, with 12 bases between them. The CDR3 sequence is 13 residues long. CDR3 amino acids: CAWSGGPLDEQYF. For the CDR3, the DNA is TGTGCCTGGAGTGGGGGACCGCTTGACGAGCAGTACTTC.

This clonotype was recorded at least ten times. V is TRBV20-1 and J is TRBJ2-5; TRBD1 aligns across 8 bases. Losses at the gene ends were 3 bases for V and 5 bases for J; bases not matched to a gene: 11. CDR1 DFQATT and CDR2 SNEGSKA come from the germline V gene (reference sequence). The CDR3 length is 15 residues. The CDR3, as DNA: TGCAGTGCTAGGAGACCTGGACAGGGTGACGAGACCCAGTACTTC. Amino acids: CSARRPGQGDETQYF.

This clonotype was seen at least ten times. This sequence joins TRBV30 and TRBJ1-5; D gene ambiguous. V was cut by 1 base and J by 3 bases, with 13 bases left in between. The CDR3 totals 15 residues. Looked up from germline, CDR1 is GTSNPN and CDR2 is SVGIG (reference sequence). CDR3 loop: CAWSADPTYNQPQHF. DNA for the CDR3: TGTGCCTGGAGTGCGGACCCTACTTACAATCAGCCCCAGCATTTT.

In its sample, this clonotype was seen many times. The CDR3 DNA reads TGTGCCAGCAGCACCTCGCCGGGACTAGCCTCTCGTTTACACTACGAGCAGTACTTC. As protein: CASSTSPGLASRLHYEQYF. V and J are TRBV11-2 and TRBJ2-7; 9 bases align to TRBD2. The CDR3 consists of 19 residues. With 5 bases clipped from V and 3 bases from J, the junction kept 20 bases outside the gene matches. CDR1 is SGHAT, CDR2 FQNNGV, per germline.

There are many counts of this clonotype. DNA of the CDR3: TGCAGTGCTAGACTAGCGGGAGAAGGCGGGGAGCTGTTTTTT. Translation: CSARLAGEGGELFF. The rearrangement joins TRBV20-1 to TRBJ2-2; 10 bases are shared with TRBD2. V dropped 2 bases and J dropped 7; count of bases not matched to a gene: 4. The CDR3 sequence is 14 residues long. Germline CDR1 DFQATT, CDR2 SNEGSKA (reference sequence).

The chain carries TRBV6-1 and TRBJ1-1; 10 bases align to TRBD1. CDR1 MNHNS and CDR2 SASEGT come from the germline V gene. The CDR3 extends over 16 amino acids. The ends lost 6 bases at V and 3 bases at J; junction bases unmatched: 10. The CDR3 protein is CASRTPGQGFYTEAFF. The CDR3, as DNA: TGTGCCAGCAGGACCCCGGGACAGGGGTTTTACACTGAAGCTTTCTTT.

This clonotype occurred many times. The chain employs TRBV27 and TRBJ1-1, with 12 bases lining up with TRBD1. The CDR3 spans 17 residues. Per the germline V gene, CDR1 is MNHEY and CDR2 is SMNVEV (reference sequence). V trimming: 3 bases; J trimming: 4 bases; junction bases outside the gene matches: 9. CDR3 coding DNA: TGTGCCAGCAGTTTGGTGGGGACAGGGGGCGGAGGCACTGAAGCTTTCTTT. Amino acid sequence: CASSLVGTGGGGTEAFF.

This clonotype has a count of ten or more. This chain links TRBV20-1 with TRBJ2-4; D unresolved. The V and J ends lost 3 bases and 3 bases respectively, with 6 bases between them. Germline-derived CDR1 and CDR2 are DFQATT and SNEGSKA (reference sequence). The CDR3 is 12 residues long. As DNA, the CDR3 is TGCAGTGCTAGTACAGACAAAAACATTCAGTACTTC. Translation gives CSASTDKNIQYF.

In its sample, this clonotype was seen many times. The chain couples TRBV28 to TRBJ1-1; 7 bases match TRBD1. The CDR3 spans 17 residues. After removal of 5 bases from V and 5 bases from J, the junction contained 17 bases not matched to a gene. Germline assignment: CDR1 MDHEN and CDR2 SYDVKM. CDR3 sequence reads: CASSQGGWRLVGTEAFF. CDR3 DNA: TGTGCCAGCAGTCAGGGGGGATGGAGGCTGGTTGGGACTGAAGCTTTCTTT.

Ten or more counts support this clonotype. The J gene is TRBJ2-7, the V gene TRBV28, with D possibly called TRBD1 or TRBD2 (5 bases each). V lost 1 base, J lost 2 bases, and 12 bases lay in between. Germline V gene lookup returns CDR1 MDHEN and CDR2 SYDVKM. The CDR3 loop spans 15 amino acids. The CDR3 here is CASSLLRDGAYEQYF. In nucleotides, the CDR3 is TGTGCCAGCAGTTTATTAAGGGACGGAGCCTACGAGCAGTACTTC.

The V gene is TRBV19, the J gene TRBJ1-5; D may be TRBD1 (5 bases). The CDR3 consists of 16 residues. V lost 1 base to trimming and J lost 6 bases, with 16 bases between them. Germline values: CDR1 LNHDA, CDR2 SQIVND (reference sequence). For the CDR3, the DNA is TGTGCCAGTAGTATAGGCTGGGACCGACCCCGTCAGCCCCAGCATTTT. It specifies CASSIGWDRPRQPQHF.

This clonotype was recorded many times. The chain is built from TRBV7-2 and TRBJ2-5, with unresolved D. Germline V gene lookup returns CDR1 SGHTA and CDR2 FQGNSA. The CDR3 runs to 11 residues. V lost 3 bases to trimming and J lost 7 bases, with 6 bases between them. As DNA, the CDR3 is TGTGCCAGCAGCTTGGATGGGACCCAGTACTTC. Encoded protein: CASSLDGTQYF.

This clonotype came up a few times. The gene calls are TRBV6-1 and TRBJ2-5, with a possible D match to TRBD2 (7 bases). CDR1 is MNHNS and CDR2 is SASEGT in the germline V gene. V lost 5 bases, J lost 2 bases, and 15 bases lay in between. CDR3 length: 15 residues. CDR3 bases: TGTGCCAGCAGTCTGGGGGGGCACCGTCAAGAGACCCAGTACTTC. Translated, it gives CASSLGGHRQETQYF.

This clonotype was counted many times. The chain recombines TRBV2 with TRBJ2-6; TRBD1 matches 8 bases. V lost 5 bases to trimming and J lost 0 bases; unmatched junction nucleotides: 9. The CDR3 loop spans 18 amino acids. Germline V lookup: CDR1 SNHLY, CDR2 FYNNEI. The CDR3 protein is CASSPPWTGTSGANVLTF. The CDR3 DNA follows: TGTGCCAGCAGTCCGCCCTGGACAGGGACCTCTGGGGCCAACGTCCTGACTTTC.

The gene calls are TRBV19 and TRBJ2-7, with D perhaps matching TRBD2 (6 bases). Trimming shortened V by 4 bases and J by 3 bases, and 10 bases separated the two germline ends. Per germline, CDR1 LNHDA and CDR2 SQIVND (reference sequence). This CDR3 has 13 residues. The CDR3 is CASSTDYNYEQYF. The CDR3 DNA sequence: TGTGCCAGTAGTACGGACTACAACTACGAGCAGTACTTC.

This sequence joins TRBV10-3 and TRBJ2-3; TRBD1 matches 8 bases. This CDR3 is built from 15 residues. V lost 4 bases to trimming and J lost 4 bases; unmatched junction nucleotides: 7. CDR1 and CDR2 (germline): ENHRY, SYGVKD. This CDR3 reads CAISGWTGSADTQYF. The CDR3 DNA reads TGTGCCATCAGTGGTTGGACAGGGTCTGCAGATACGCAGTATTTT.

Points on this clonotype: A much larger clone lies one base from this, so it may be a read error. V is TRBV7-2 and J is TRBJ1-6; no clear D. The V gene's germline CDR1 is SGHTA and CDR2 FQGNSA. The CDR3 runs to 13 residues. The CDR3 DNA reads TGTGCCAGCAACAGCGTGTTTGGGTCACACCTCCACTTT. Translating gives CASNSVFGSHLHF.

In this sample, this clonotype turned up many times. The rearrangement uses TRBV11-2 and TRBJ2-6; D is ambiguous. Trimming removed 2 bases at V and 4 bases at J, with 15 bases between. The CDR3 length is 17 residues. Germline V gives CDR1 SGHAT, CDR2 FQNNGV. DNA for the CDR3: TGTGCCAGCAGCTTATTCAGTTGGGGAATAGGGGCCAACGTCCTGACTTTC. This encodes CASSLFSWGIGANVLTF.